A selection of T cell receptor beta chains follows, all from one sample in a study of regulatory T cells in long-lasting Graves disease. TCRdb fed the multiplex PCR reads into MiXCR, producing one record per CDR3 protein. This table has a few hundred thousand distinct CDR3 sequences, roughly 25% appearing once. The specimen was peripheral blood mononuclear cells (PBMCs), collected when the disease was refractory, from a patient treated with antithyroid drugs. These receptors were collected from a woman between 40 and 50 years old with Graves disease. Each CDR3 is given with its conserved first and last residue. The D gene is left open where the match is weak. Expanded clones are given a class, and other clones once, few, many or no size at all.

TRBJ2-5	TRBV3-1	few	TRBD2	17	TGTGCCAGCAGCCAAGAGGTAGCGGGAGTTCGGCAAGAGACCCAGTACTTC	CASSQEVAGVRQETQYF
TRBJ2-7	TRBV28	many	TRBD2	12	TGTGCCAGCGGGACTAGCTTCTACGAGCAGTACTTC	CASGTSFYEQYF
TRBJ2-4	TRBV28	.	TRBD2	13	TGTGCCAGCAGTCCCGCGATCGCTAGCGGGAGTTCCTTC	CASSPAIASGSSF
TRBJ2-3	TRBV28	.	.	15	TGTGCCAGCAGTTACAGGGTCGCGGGGTTAGGTACGCAGTATTTT	CASSYRVAGLGTQYF
TRBJ2-2	TRBV11-2	many	.	15	TGTGCCAGCAGCCAAGAGGGCAGTTACACCGGGGAGCTGTTTTTT	CASSQEGSYTGELFF
TRBJ2-7	TRBV7-9	.	.	13	TGTGCCAGCAGCCACGGGACTCTTTACGAGCAGTACTTC	CASSHGTLYEQYF
TRBJ2-3	TRBV6-1	.	.	13	TGTGCCAGCAGTGAAGCGCGGTGGGATACGCAGTATTTT	CASSEARWDTQYF
TRBJ2-5	TRBV20-1	many	.	16	TGCAGTGCTCAGAAGGGAGGCGGGACCTATCAAGAGACCCAGTACTTC	CSAQKGGGTYQETQYF
TRBJ2-6	TRBV2	many	.	15	TGTGCCAGCAGTGAATGGACCCTTGGGGCCAACGTCCTGACTTTC	CASSEWTLGANVLTF
TRBJ1-1	TRBV29-1	many	.	12	TGCAGCGCCGGACTGCTGAACACTGAAGCTTTCTTT	CSAGLLNTEAFF
TRBJ2-7	TRBV28	once	.	13	TGTGCCAGCAGTTTATCTGAACCTTACGAGCAGTACTTC	CASSLSEPYEQYF
TRBJ1-5	TRBV19	.	.	13	TGTGCCAGTAGTCATATTCCGGATCAGCCCCAGCATTTT	CASSHIPDQPQHF
TRBJ2-7	TRBV19	few	TRBD2	15	TGTGCCAGTAGTATTACGGGACTAGCGAGCTACGAGCAGTACTTC	CASSITGLASYEQYF
TRBJ2-7	TRBV6-1	many	.	15	TGTGCCAGCAGTGAAGACCCCAGCGTGTCCTACGAGCAGTACTTC	CASSEDPSVSYEQYF
TRBJ1-5	TRBV3-1	.	TRBD1	19	TGTGCCAGCAGCCAGTCCGGGACAGGGGTACCTTATAGCAATCAGCCCCAGCATTTT	CASSQSGTGVPYSNQPQHF
TRBJ1-5	TRBV20-1	many	.	14	TGCAGTGCTATAATGTCCTATAGCAATCAGCCCCAGCATTTT	CSAIMSYSNQPQHF
TRBJ2-7	TRBV5-1	.	.	14	TGCGCCAGCAGCAGTAGCGGTGAGACCTACGAGCAGTACTTC	CASSSSGETYEQYF
TRBJ1-1	TRBV2	many	.	17	TGTGCCAGCATACAGACAATACAAACAGGAGTGAACACTGAAGCTTTCTTT	CASIQTIQTGVNTEAFF
TRBJ2-7	TRBV6-1	many	.	15	TGTGCCAGCAGATCACGCCATCACAGGGTTTACGAGCAGTACTTC	CASRSRHHRVYEQYF
TRBJ2-7	TRBV7-2	.	.	13	TGTGCCAGCAGCTTAGAGGGAGGCTACGAGCAGTACTTC	CASSLEGGYEQYF
TRBJ1-1	TRBV29-1	many	.	14	TGCAGCGTTGCGGGTAGCGGGATAAACACTGAAGCTTTCTTT	CSVAGSGINTEAFF
TRBJ2-7	TRBV9	.	TRBD2	14	TGTGCCAGCAGCCCGAGCGGGAGACCCTACGAGCAGTACTTC	CASSPSGRPYEQYF
TRBJ1-4	TRBV28	few	TRBD1	15	TGTGCCAGCAGGCAGGGGGGGGGCCCTAATGAAAAACTGTTTTTT	CASRQGGGPNEKLFF
TRBJ1-1	TRBV27	.	TRBD1	13	TGTGCCAGCAGTCCAAGGGGGCGCTTACAAGCTCTCTTT	CASSPRGRLQALF
TRBJ1-1	TRBV7-9	.	.	13	TGTGCCAGCACCGGGACGGGGAACACTGAAGCTTTCTTT	CASTGTGNTEAFF
TRBJ2-7	TRBV6-2/TRBV6-3	many	TRBD2	15	TGTGCCAGCAGTTACTCGACTAGCGCGTTCTACGAGCAGTACTTC	CASSYSTSAFYEQYF
TRBJ2-1	TRBV29-1	.	TRBD2	13	TGCAGCGTTGCGCGGGGGGGGGACAATGAGCAGTTCTTC	CSVARGGDNEQFF
TRBJ1-1	TRBV10-2	many	.	12	TGCGCCAGCAGTGAAGGGGCCACTGAAGCTTTCTTT	CASSEGATEAFF
TRBJ1-6	TRBV7-9	few	.	16	TGTGCCAGCAGCCGTCGGGGCACGTCCTATAATTCACCCCTCCACTTT	CASSRRGTSYNSPLHF
TRBJ2-6	TRBV7-3	.	.	19	TGTGCCAGCAGCTTAATTTGGGTACCCCAGGTATCTGGGGCCAACGTCCTGACTTTC	CASSLIWVPQVSGANVLTF
TRBJ2-2	TRBV5-1	few	.	12	TGCGCCAGCAGCTGGACACAGGGGGAGCTGTTTTTT	CASSWTQGELFF
TRBJ1-2	TRBV6-1	many	TRBD1	17	TGTGCCAGCAGGCACGGGACAGGGTTTGGTGGGGCTTCTGGCTACACCTTC	CASRHGTGFGGASGYTF
TRBJ2-7	TRBV10-3	.	.	16	TGTGCCATCAGGACCCAAACAAAACCCGCCTCCTACGAGCAGTACTTC	CAIRTQTKPASYEQYF
TRBJ1-5	TRBV28	.	.	18	TGTGCCAGCAGTACCCAAAGCCCTGCAGGGATGGGCAATCAGCCCCAGCATTTT	CASSTQSPAGMGNQPQHF
TRBJ2-2	TRBV13	.	TRBD2	17	TGTGCCAGCAGCTTAGCTCGGCGGGAACTAGCGCCCGGGGAGCTGTTTTTT	CASSLARRELAPGELFF
TRBJ1-6	TRBV7-9	many	TRBD1	16	TGTGCCAGCAGCCACGGACAGGGTTTCTTTAATTCACCCCTCCACTTT	CASSHGQGFFNSPLHF
TRBJ1-1	TRBV20-1	many	.	12	TGCAGTGCCAGGCCCGGGAACACTGAAGCTTTCTTT	CSARPGNTEAFF
TRBJ2-7	TRBV6-1	many	.	14	TGTGCCAGCTCCCTGAGGGTTCGGGGTTACGAGCAGTACTTC	CASSLRVRGYEQYF
TRBJ1-1	TRBV5-1	.	.	14	TGCGCCAGCAGCTTGGCCTGGGGAGGGACTGAAGCTTTCTTT	CASSLAWGGTEAFF
TRBJ2-7	TRBV19	few	.	14	TGTGCCAGTAGTATCTACACGGGGTACTACGAGCAGTACTTC	CASSIYTGYYEQYF
TRBJ1-5	TRBV19	many	TRBD1	15	TGTGCCAGTAGTATGGAGGACAGGGCGAATCAGCCCCAGCATTTT	CASSMEDRANQPQHF
TRBJ1-5	TRBV20-1	.	TRBD1	14	TGCAGTGCTAGACACGGGACAGTCAATCAGCCCCAGCATTTT	CSARHGTVNQPQHF
TRBJ2-3	TRBV24-1	.	.	12	TGTGCCACCAGCATACAAGGAGATACGCAGTATTTT	CATSIQGDTQYF
TRBJ1-1	TRBV5-1	.	.	15	TGCGCCAGCAGCTTCCTCGGGGGGGGGAACACTGAAGCTTTCTTT	CASSFLGGGNTEAFF
TRBJ1-2	TRBV27	.	.	16	TGTGCCAGCAGTTTAAATTTTAACATGGGGAACTATGGCTACACCTTC	CASSLNFNMGNYGYTF
TRBJ1-3	TRBV11-2	few	TRBD1	15	TGTGCCAGCAGCACTATGACAGGGACTGGAAACACCATATATTTT	CASSTMTGTGNTIYF
TRBJ2-2	TRBV28	.	TRBD1	14	TGTGCCAGCAGTTTTCCGGACAGGGGTGGGGAGCTGTTTTTT	CASSFPDRGGELFF
TRBJ2-7	TRBV7-2	many	.	15	TGTGCCAGCAGCTTAGCCCCAGGGGGCGGGGGCGAGCAGTACTTC	CASSLAPGGGGEQYF
TRBJ2-1	TRBV24-1	.	TRBD2	14	TGTGCCACCAGTGCCTCCCGGGGGGGTCGGGAGCAGTTCTTC	CATSASRGGREQFF